The clone carrying this TCR beta chain was observed a single time. The antigen is not known. The data derive from a study of T-cell reconstitution after alpha-beta-depleted transplantation in children. Findings of the study overall: T-cell numbers and diversity one year post-transplant derived largely from freshly generated T cells. As was reported, about two months after transplant, alpha-beta T cells came from several hundred expanded graft clones.

With 0 bases clipped from V and 2 bases from J, the junction kept 4 bases outside the gene matches. The length of the CDR3 is 15 residues. Per germline, CDR1 SGHKS and CDR2 YYEKEE (reference sequence). The library targeted TCRbeta and was prepared with unique molecular identifiers. TCRdb itself ran the PCR reads through MiXCR, one entry per CDR3 protein. The profile shows approximately 650,000 distinct CDR3 sequences, less than 15% of them singletons. This sequence joins TRBV5-5 and TRBJ2-5; 7 bases line up with TRBD2. The sample here was PBMCs, taken before TCRalphabeta/CD19-depleted stem cell transplant. The receptor comes from a girl aged 2 to 10 with congenital amegakaryocytic thrombocytopenia, due to receive a stem cell transplant. The CDR3 here is CASSLGGGSQETQYF. For the CDR3, the DNA is TGTGCCAGCAGCTTGGGGGGGGGGAGTCAAGAGACCCAGTACTTC.